The 10 T cell receptor beta chains reported below all come from one sample, sequenced in a study of blood T cell repertoires in COVID-19. Clones were sequenced by immunoSEQ multiplex PCR, and TCRdb holds only the in-frame ones, with some missing. The table includes over 150,000 clones, roughly four fifths detected once. The sequencing sample was made of peripheral blood. All receptors derive from a man in his sixties or seventies with active or convalescent COVID-19.

The chain's CDR3 is CATSRDLQGGQPQHF. The CDR3 DNA follows: TGTGCCACCAGCAGAGATCTTCAGGGAGGGCAGCCCCAGCATTTT. The chain is built from TRBV15 and TRBJ1-5; maybe TRBD1 (5 bases). From germline, CDR1 is LNHNV and CDR2 YYDKDF (reference sequence). V was shortened by 0 bases and J by 7 bases, with 13 bases between the two germline ends. This CDR3 contains 15 residues.

The V and J genes are TRBV19 and TRBJ2-7; possibly TRBD2 for D (5 bases). The CDR3 runs 13 residues. Per the germline V gene, CDR1 is LNHDA and CDR2 is SQIVND (reference sequence). V was cut by 4 bases and J by 3 bases, with 10 bases left in between. The CDR3 DNA is TGTGCCAGTAGTAGAGAGGGCCTCTACGAGCAGTACTTC. Its protein is CASSREGLYEQYF.

Regarding this clone: This specimen includes other DNA sequences encoding the same CDR3. The chain has TRBV11-2 and TRBJ2-7, with D uncertain. Germline V gene sequence: CDR1 SGHAT, CDR2 FQNNGV. V lost 2 bases to trimming and J lost 6 bases, with 8 bases between them. This CDR3 contains 12 residues. This CDR3 is CASSLSRGEQYF. The CDR3 DNA sequence: TGTGCCAGCAGCTTATCCAGAGGCGAGCAGTACTTC.

The chain is built from TRBV18 and TRBJ1-1; unclear D gene. Between the trimmed V and J ends, which lost 1 base and 6 bases, there was a span of 12 bases. This CDR3 has 14 residues. The V gene's germline CDR1 is KGHSH and CDR2 LQKENI. CDR3: CASSPHPESAEAFF. DNA of the CDR3: TGTGCCAGCTCACCACACCCCGAGTCGGCTGAAGCTTTCTTT.

Details on this clone: Other DNA sequences in the sample encode the same CDR3. The rearrangement joins TRBV7-2 to TRBJ2-7; 9 nucleotides align to TRBD1. V shed 4 bases and J 4 bases; nucleotides not matched to a gene: 11. Looked up from germline, CDR1 is SGHTA and CDR2 is FQGNSA. The CDR3 runs 16 residues. This CDR3 is CASSSPGQGFSYEQYF. The CDR3 nucleotides are TGTGCCAGCAGCTCCCCGGGACAGGGTTTTTCATACGAGCAGTACTTC.

The chain joins TRBV7-6 to TRBJ2-1; D not certain. Germline lookup yields CDR1 SGHVS and CDR2 FNYEAQ. The V gene lost 1 base and the J gene lost 3 bases, with 10 bases spanning the gap. The CDR3 covers 15 residues. Here the CDR3 DNA reads TGTGCCAGCAGCTTAGTTAATTCGGTCTACAATGAGCAGTTCTTC. As protein: CASSLVNSVYNEQFF.

J is TRBJ1-3 and V is TRBV30; D call uncertain. CDR3 length: 14 residues. Deletions cut 2 bases from V and 0 bases from J, with 8 bases between. In germline, CDR1 is GTSNPN, CDR2 SVGIG (reference sequence). The CDR3 loop reads CAWSWGGSGNTIYF. The CDR3 DNA reads as TGTGCCTGGAGTTGGGGAGGCTCTGGAAACACCATATATTTT. The full variable domain, completed using reference TRBV30 and TRBJ1-3, is SQTIHQWPATLVQPVGSPLSLECTVEGTSNPNLYWYRQAAGRGLQLLFYSVGIGQISSEVPQNLSASRPQDRQFILSSKKLLLSDSGFYLCAWSWGGSGNTIYFGEGSWLTVV.

V gene TRBV18 combines with J gene TRBJ1-5; the match to TRBD1 covers 10 bases. Germline V lookup: CDR1 KGHSH, CDR2 LQKENI. This CDR3 contains 16 residues. Unmatched junction bases numbered 6, after V lost 3 bases and J lost 4 bases. CDR3 loop: CASSPPRDRGNQPQHF. The DNA for the CDR3 is TGTGCCAGCTCACCCCCGCGGGACAGGGGAAATCAGCCCCAGCATTTT.

This sequence joins TRBV2 and TRBJ2-7; D unclear. V shed 8 bases and J shed 2 bases, with 13 bases lying between them. The CDR3 length is 13 residues. The germline V gene encodes CDR1 SNHLY and CDR2 FYNNEI. CDR3 in amino acids: CASAEGFPYEQYF. The CDR3 DNA reads TGTGCCAGCGCGGAAGGATTCCCCTACGAGCAGTACTTC.

The chain recombines TRBV4-1 with TRBJ2-1; TRBD2 aligns across 10 bases. CDR1 MGHRA and CDR2 YSYEKL come from the germline V gene. The CDR3 is made up of 15 amino acids. Trimming removed 2 bases from V and 6 bases from J; junction bases left unmatched: 4. DNA for the CDR3: TGCGCCAGCAGCCAACTAGCGGGAGTTATCAATGAGCAGTTCTTC. It specifies CASSQLAGVINEQFF.